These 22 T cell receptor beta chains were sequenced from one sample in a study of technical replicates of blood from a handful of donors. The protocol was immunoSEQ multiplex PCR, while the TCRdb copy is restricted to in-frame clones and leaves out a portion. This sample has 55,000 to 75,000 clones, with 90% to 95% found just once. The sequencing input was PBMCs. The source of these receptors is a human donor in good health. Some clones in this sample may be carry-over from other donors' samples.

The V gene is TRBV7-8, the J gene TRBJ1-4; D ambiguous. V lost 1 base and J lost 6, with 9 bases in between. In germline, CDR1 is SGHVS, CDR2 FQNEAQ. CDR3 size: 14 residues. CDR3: CASSLGASYEKLFF. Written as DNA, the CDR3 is TGTGCCAGCAGCTTAGGGGCAAGCTATGAAAAACTGTTTTTT.

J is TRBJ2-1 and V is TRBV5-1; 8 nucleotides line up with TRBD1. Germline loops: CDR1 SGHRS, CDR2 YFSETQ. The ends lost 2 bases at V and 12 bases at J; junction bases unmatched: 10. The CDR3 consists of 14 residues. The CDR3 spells CASSLGTGSPGQFF. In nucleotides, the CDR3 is TGCGCCAGCAGCTTAGGGACAGGATCCCCCGGGCAGTTCTTC.

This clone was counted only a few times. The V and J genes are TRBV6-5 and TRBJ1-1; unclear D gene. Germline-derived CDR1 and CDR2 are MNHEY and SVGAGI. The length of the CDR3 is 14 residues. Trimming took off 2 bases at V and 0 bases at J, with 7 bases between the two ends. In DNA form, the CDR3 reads TGTGCCAGCAGTTACGGAGGGATGAACACTGAAGCTTTCTTT. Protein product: CASSYGGMNTEAFF.

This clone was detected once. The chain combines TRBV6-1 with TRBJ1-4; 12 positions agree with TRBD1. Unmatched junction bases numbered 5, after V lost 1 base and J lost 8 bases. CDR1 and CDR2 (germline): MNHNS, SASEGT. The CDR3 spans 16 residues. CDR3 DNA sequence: TGTGCCAGCAGTGAAGGGGAGGGGACAGGGGGCGAAAAACTGTTTTTT. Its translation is CASSEGEGTGGEKLFF.

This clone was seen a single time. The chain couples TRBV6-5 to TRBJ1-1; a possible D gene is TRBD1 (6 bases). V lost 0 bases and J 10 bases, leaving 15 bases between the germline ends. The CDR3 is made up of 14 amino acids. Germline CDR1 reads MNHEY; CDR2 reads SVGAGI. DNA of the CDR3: TGTGCCAGCAGTTACTCGATTCTAGGGGGGGTAGCTTTCTTT. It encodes CASSYSILGGVAFF.

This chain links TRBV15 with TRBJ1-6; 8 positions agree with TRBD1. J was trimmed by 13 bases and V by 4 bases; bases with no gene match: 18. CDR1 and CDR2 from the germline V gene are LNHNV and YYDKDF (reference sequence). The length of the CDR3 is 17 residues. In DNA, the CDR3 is TGTGCCACCAGCATGGACAGGGACACTCCTTCAGTCTCGCCCCTCCACTTT. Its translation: CATSMDRDTPSVSPLHF.

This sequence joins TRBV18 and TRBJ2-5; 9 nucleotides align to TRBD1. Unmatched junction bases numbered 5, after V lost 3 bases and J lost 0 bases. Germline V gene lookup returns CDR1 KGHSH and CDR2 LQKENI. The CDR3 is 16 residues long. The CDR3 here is CASSPQTGGYQETQYF. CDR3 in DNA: TGTGCCAGCTCACCCCAGACAGGGGGGTACCAAGAGACCCAGTACTTC. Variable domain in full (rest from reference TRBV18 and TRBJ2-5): NAGVMQNPRHLVRRRGQEARLRCSPMKGHSHVYWYRQLPEEGLKFMVYLQKENIIDESGMPKERFSAEFPKEGPSILRIQQVVRGDSAAYFCASSPQTGGYQETQYFGPGTRLLVL.

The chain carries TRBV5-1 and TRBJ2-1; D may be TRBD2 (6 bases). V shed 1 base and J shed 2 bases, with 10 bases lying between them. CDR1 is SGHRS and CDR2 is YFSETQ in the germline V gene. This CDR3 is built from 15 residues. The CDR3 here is CASSLPSVTYNEQFF. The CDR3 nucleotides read TGCGCCAGCAGCTTGCCTAGCGTCACCTACAATGAGCAGTTCTTC.

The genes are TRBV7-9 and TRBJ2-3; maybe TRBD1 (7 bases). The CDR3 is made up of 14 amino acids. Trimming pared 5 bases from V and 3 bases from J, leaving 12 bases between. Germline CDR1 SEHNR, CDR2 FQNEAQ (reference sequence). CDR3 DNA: TGTGCCAGCAGCATGACAGGGAGGACAGATACGCAGTATTTT. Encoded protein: CASSMTGRTDTQYF.

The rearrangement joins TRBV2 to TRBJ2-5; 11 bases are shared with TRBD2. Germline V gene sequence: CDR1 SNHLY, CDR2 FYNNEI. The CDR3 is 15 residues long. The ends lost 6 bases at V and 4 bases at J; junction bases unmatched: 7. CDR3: CASRALAGGGETQYF. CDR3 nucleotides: TGTGCCAGCAGGGCCCTAGCGGGGGGTGGAGAGACCCAGTACTTC.

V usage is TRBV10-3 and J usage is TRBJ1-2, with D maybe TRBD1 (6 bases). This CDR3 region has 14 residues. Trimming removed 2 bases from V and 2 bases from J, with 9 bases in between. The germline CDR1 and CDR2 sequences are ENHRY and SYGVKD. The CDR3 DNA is TGTGCCATCAGTGAGACAGGGCCCAACTATGGCTACACCTTC. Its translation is CAISETGPNYGYTF.

The CDR3 sequence: CAISRGLAGANTGELFF. In nucleotides, the CDR3 is TGTGCCATCAGTAGAGGACTAGCGGGCGCGAACACCGGGGAGCTGTTTTTT. The chain links TRBV10-3 to TRBJ2-2; 11 positions match TRBD2. Trimming removed 5 bases from V and 0 bases from J; junction bases left unmatched: 5. Germline V CDR1 and CDR2: ENHRY, SYGVKD. This CDR3 region has 17 residues.

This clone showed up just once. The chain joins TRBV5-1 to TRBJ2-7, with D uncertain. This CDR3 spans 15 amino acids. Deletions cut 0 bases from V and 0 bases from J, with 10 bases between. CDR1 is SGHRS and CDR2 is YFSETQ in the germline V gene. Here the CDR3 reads CASSLAFGGSYEQYF. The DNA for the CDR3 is TGCGCCAGCAGCTTGGCCTTCGGCGGCTCCTACGAGCAGTACTTC. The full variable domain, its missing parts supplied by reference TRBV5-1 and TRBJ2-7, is KAGVTQTPRYLIKTRGQQVTLSCSPISGHRSVSWYQQTPGQGLQFLFEYFSETQRNKGNFPGRFSGRQFSNSRSEMNVSTLELGDSALYLCASSLAFGGSYEQYFGPGTRLTVT.

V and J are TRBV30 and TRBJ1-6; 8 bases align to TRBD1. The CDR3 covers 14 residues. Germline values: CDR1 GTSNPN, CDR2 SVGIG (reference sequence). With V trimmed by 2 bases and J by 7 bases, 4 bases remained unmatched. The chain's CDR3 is CAWSRGTGNSPLHF. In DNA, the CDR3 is TGTGCCTGGAGTCGCGGGACAGGCAATTCACCCCTCCACTTT. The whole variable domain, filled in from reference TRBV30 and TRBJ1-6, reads SQTIHQWPATLVQPVGSPLSLECTVEGTSNPNLYWYRQAAGRGLQLLFYSVGIGQISSEVPQNLSASRPQDRQFILSSKKLLLSDSGFYLCAWSRGTGNSPLHFGNGTRLTVT.

Here the CDR3 reads CSVESSGNTIYF. Here the CDR3 DNA reads TGCAGCGTTGAGAGCTCTGGAAACACCATATATTTT. This chain joins TRBV29-1 and TRBJ1-3; D not resolved. The CDR3 has 12 residues. Looked up from germline, CDR1 is SQVTM and CDR2 is ANQGSEA. V gave up 3 bases and J gave up 0 bases, with 3 bases separating them.

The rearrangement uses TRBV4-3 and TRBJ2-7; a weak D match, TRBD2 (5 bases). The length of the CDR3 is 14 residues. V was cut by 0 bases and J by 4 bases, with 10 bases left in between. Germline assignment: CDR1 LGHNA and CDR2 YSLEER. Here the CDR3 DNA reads TGCGCCAGCAGCCAAGAAACCCGGGGTTACGAGCAGTACTTC. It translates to CASSQETRGYEQYF.

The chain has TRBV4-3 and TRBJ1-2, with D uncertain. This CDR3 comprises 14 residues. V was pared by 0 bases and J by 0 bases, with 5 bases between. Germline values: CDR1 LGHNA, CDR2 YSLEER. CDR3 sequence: CASSQEGANYGYTF. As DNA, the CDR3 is TGCGCCAGCAGCCAAGAAGGAGCTAACTATGGCTACACCTTC.

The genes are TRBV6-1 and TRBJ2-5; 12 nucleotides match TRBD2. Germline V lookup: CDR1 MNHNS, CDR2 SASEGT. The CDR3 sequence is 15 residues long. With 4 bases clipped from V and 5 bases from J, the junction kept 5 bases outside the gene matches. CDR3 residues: CASSARLAGEETQYF. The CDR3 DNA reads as TGTGCCAGCAGTGCCCGACTAGCGGGAGAGGAGACCCAGTACTTC.

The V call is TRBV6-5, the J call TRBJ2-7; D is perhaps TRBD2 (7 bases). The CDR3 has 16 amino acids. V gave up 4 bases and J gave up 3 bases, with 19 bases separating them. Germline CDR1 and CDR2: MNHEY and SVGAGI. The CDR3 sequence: CASSSELAPGVYEQYF. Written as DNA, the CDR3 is TGTGCCAGCAGTTCCGAACTAGCGCCAGGGGTCTACGAGCAGTACTTC.

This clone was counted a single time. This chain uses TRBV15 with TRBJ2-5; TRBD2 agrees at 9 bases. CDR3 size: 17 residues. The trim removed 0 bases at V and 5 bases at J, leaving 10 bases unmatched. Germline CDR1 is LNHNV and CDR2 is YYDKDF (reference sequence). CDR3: CATSRDAEAGGSETQYF. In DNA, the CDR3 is TGTGCCACCAGCAGAGATGCTGAAGCGGGAGGATCTGAGACCCAGTACTTC. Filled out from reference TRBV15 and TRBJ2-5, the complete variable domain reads DAMVIQNPRYQVTQFGKPVTLSCSQTLNHNVMYWYQQKSSQAPKLLFHYYDKDFNNEADTPDNFQSRRPNTSFCFLDIRSPGLGDTAMYLCATSRDAEAGGSETQYFGPGTRLLVL.

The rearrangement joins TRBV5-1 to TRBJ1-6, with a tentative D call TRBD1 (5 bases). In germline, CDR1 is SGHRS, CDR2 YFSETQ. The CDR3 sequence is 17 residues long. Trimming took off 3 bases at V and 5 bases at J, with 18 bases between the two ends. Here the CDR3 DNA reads TGCGCCAGCAGCTGGGCTGGGTTGTCAGGGAATAATTCACCCCTCCACTTT. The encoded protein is CASSWAGLSGNNSPLHF.

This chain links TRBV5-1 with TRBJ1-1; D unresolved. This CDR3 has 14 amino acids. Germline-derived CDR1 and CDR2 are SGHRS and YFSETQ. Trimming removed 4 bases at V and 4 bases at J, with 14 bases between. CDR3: CASSPVEVGTEAFF. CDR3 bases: TGCGCCAGCAGCCCCGTGGAGGTTGGCACTGAAGCTTTCTTT.